One TCR beta chain is described in this entry. This sample was included in a study of blood T cell repertoires in COVID-19. Across the whole study: Acute and convalescent COVID-19 samples came from the United States, Italy and Spain.

CDR1 and CDR2 from the germline V gene are MGHRA and YSYEKL. The CDR3 is 14 amino acids. Trimming stripped 2 bases from V and 9 bases from J, with 14 bases between. Which cohort a participant joined came from the clinical history participants gave. Two negative PCRs, clearance, or symptom resolution had been documented for recovered Cohort 3 donors. Authors' processing steps: Reference gene primer amplification yielded estimated nucleated cell counts. Repertoires were generated with immunoSEQ multiplex PCR, while TCRdb's copy carries only in-frame clones and drops some. The D gene and trimming were derived from the DNA, and the V and J assignments and clone size from that table. The sample lists 250,000 to 300,000 clones; 75% to 95% were seen once.

The rearrangement uses TRBV4-1 and TRBJ1-5; D perhaps matches TRBD1 (6 bases). The TCR comes from a woman younger than 45 who had recovered from COVID-19. Sequencing was carried out using PBMCs or T cells enriched from blood (not recorded which). CDR3 bases: TGCGCCAGCAGCCAAATGAGGGGGAGTCGGCCCCAGCATTTT. Protein: CASSQMRGSRPQHF.